What follows describes a single T cell receptor (beta chain). The source of the sample is a study of blood T cell repertoires in COVID-19. The CDR3 loop spans 14 amino acids. CDR1 KGHSH and CDR2 LQKENI come from the germline V gene. The V and J ends lost 8 bases and 7 bases, in that order; junction bases with no gene match: 11. This table comes from immunoSEQ multiplex PCR, and its TCRdb copy is limited to in-frame clones, with some not included. The sample has some 200,000 clones, approximately 87% seen once. The TCR originated in a woman aged 65 to 85 with acute or convalescent COVID-19. The sequencing sample was made of peripheral blood. V and J are TRBV18 and TRBJ2-1; 7 nucleotides align to TRBD1. The CDR3 region is CASTTGKVGNEQFF. The CDR3, as DNA: TGTGCCAGCACGACAGGGAAGGTCGGGAATGAGCAGTTCTTC.